This TCR beta chain was captured by sequencing in a study of a mutant IDH1 vaccine in newly diagnosed glioma. Looking at the study overall: Onset of vaccination occurred 4-6 weeks following radiotherapy alone, or with temozolomide cycles.

V lost 4 bases and J lost 1, with 12 bases in between. This CDR3 has 15 amino acids. Germline V CDR1 and CDR2: SGHRS, YFSETQ. Repertoires were generated with immunoSEQ multiplex PCR, while TCRdb's copy carries only in-frame clones and drops some. The table has around 41,000 clones, around 91% seen once. As concerns this clone: Its antigen is currently unknown.

Indicated time point: week 35, safety follow-up. Alongside topical imiquimod, each dose of vaccine comprised 300 ug of mutant IDH1 20-mer peptide. This receptor was identified in a man aged 35 to 55 with glioma. The J gene is TRBJ2-4, the V gene TRBV5-1; no clear D. Material: PBMCs, obtained from a glioma patient whose treatment included an IDH1 peptide vaccine. The CDR3 DNA is TGCGCCAGCAGCGCCTCTGTAGGGGCCAAAAACATTCAGTACTTC. It specifies CASSASVGAKNIQYF.